This TCR beta chain was profiled in a study of blood T cells in healthy people across ages. For the second PCR, which ran for roughly 6 to 12 cycles, a sample-barcoded 5' primer and a J-beta primer mix were used. TCRdb recomputed calls from the 5' RACE reads with MiXCR, one row per CDR3 protein. This sample has 1,800,000 or so distinct CDR3 sequences, with more than 35% found just once. V lost 6 bases, J lost 4 bases, and 15 bases lay in between. This CDR3 comprises 13 residues. Germline CDR1 SQVTM, CDR2 ANQGSEA. This clonotype was found once. Samples each had at least 5.5 micrograms of total RNA extracted.

The chain uses TRBV29-1 and TRBJ1-1; no clear D gene. The sample consisted of blood. The receptor's source is a human donor in good health. CDR3 DNA: TGCAGCGTCGTCCGGGTGTTAAGCACTGAAGCTTTCTTT. Its translation is CSVVRVLSTEAFF.